The clone carrying this TCR beta chain showed up many times. Its antigen is unidentified. The sample originates from a study of PD-1 blockade in classical Hodgkin lymphoma. The study's findings and limits: A reduction in baseline TCR diversity was reportedly seen in newly diagnosed patients relative to healthy donors. Complete responders' diversity at baseline resembled that of newly diagnosed patients.

Germline values: CDR1 LNHNV, CDR2 YYDKDF (reference sequence). The CDR3 has 14 residues. With V trimmed by 0 bases and J by 6 bases, 2 bases remained unmatched. Following autologous stem cell transplantation, relapse occurred in every patient, and exposure to brentuximab vedotin varied. The protocol was immunoSEQ multiplex PCR, while the TCRdb copy is restricted to in-frame clones and leaves out a portion. The table includes 40,000 to 45,000 clones, just under 80% detected once. The rearrangement links TRBV15 to TRBJ1-5; TRBD1 aligns across 7 bases. The clonotype originates from a human donor with classical Hodgkin lymphoma. Sequenced here: peripheral blood mononuclear cells (PBMCs), sampled at baseline. The CDR3 region is CATSRDRTGQPQHF. DNA for the CDR3: TGTGCCACCAGCAGAGATAGGACAGGTCAGCCCCAGCATTTT.